This TCR beta chain was captured in a study of spatial heterogeneity in lung cancer. Study results and caveats: In blood, ubiquitous expanded tumor TCRs appeared more at resection than follow-up.

This CDR3 has 13 residues. Germline CDR1 reads KGHSH; CDR2 reads LQKENI. The V end was cut by 2 bases, the J end by 0 bases, with 4 bases between. The time point: blood at routine non-recurrence follow-up after resection. The presence of a unique molecular identifier marked each TCR cDNA molecule. TCRdb analysed the 5' RACE reads with MiXCR anew, one entry per CDR3 protein. Altogether about 70,000 distinct CDR3 sequences are present, 7.5% to 10% being singletons, with the ten largest covering 1.5% to 2%. A remark on this clonotype: The antigen remains unidentified.

The origin of this receptor is a female donor with early-stage non-small cell lung cancer. The sample was PBMCs, taken at follow-up. The chain joins TRBV18 to TRBJ1-1; no clear D. CDR3 coding DNA: TGTGCCAGCTCACCAGCTTTGAACACTGAAGCTTTCTTT. Amino acid sequence: CASSPALNTEAFF.